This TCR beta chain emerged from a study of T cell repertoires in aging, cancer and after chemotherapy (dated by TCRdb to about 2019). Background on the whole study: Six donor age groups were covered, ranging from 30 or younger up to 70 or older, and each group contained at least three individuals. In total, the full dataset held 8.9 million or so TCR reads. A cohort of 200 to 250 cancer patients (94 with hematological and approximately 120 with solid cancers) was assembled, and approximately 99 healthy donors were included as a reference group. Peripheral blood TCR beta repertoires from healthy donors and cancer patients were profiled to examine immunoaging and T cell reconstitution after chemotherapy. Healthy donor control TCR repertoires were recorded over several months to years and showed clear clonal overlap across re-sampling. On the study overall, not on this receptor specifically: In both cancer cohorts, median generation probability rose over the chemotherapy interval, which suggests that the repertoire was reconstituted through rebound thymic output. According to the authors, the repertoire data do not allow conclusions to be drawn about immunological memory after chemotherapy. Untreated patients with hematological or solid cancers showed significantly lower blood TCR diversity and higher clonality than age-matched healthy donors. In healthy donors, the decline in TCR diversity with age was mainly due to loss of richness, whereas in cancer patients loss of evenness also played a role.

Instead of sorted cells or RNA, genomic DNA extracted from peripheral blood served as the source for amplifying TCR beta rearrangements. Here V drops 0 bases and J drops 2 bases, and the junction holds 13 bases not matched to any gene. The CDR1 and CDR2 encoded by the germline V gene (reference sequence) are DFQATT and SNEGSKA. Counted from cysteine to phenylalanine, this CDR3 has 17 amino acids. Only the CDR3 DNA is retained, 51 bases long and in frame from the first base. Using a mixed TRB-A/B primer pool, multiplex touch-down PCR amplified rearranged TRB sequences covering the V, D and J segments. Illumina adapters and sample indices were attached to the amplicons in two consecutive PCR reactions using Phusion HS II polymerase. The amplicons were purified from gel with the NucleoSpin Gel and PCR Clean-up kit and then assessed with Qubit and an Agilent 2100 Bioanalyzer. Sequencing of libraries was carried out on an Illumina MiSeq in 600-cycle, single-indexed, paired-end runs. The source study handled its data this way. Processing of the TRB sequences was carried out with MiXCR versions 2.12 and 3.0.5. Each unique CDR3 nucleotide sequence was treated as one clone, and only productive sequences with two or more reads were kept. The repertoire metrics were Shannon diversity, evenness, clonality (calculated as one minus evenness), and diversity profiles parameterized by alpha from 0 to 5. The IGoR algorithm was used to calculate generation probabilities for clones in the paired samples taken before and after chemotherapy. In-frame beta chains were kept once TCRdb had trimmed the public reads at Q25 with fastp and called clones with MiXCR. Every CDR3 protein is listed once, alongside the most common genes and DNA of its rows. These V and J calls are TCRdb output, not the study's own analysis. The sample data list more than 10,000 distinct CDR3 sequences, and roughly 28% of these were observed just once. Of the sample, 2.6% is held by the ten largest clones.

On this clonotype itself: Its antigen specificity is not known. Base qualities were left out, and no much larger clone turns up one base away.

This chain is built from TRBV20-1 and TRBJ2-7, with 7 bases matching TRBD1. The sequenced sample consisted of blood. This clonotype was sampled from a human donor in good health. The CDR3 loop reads CSARDPNRQGSPYEQYF. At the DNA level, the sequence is TGCAGTGCTAGAGACCCCAACCGACAGGGTAGCCCCTACGAGCAGTACTTC.